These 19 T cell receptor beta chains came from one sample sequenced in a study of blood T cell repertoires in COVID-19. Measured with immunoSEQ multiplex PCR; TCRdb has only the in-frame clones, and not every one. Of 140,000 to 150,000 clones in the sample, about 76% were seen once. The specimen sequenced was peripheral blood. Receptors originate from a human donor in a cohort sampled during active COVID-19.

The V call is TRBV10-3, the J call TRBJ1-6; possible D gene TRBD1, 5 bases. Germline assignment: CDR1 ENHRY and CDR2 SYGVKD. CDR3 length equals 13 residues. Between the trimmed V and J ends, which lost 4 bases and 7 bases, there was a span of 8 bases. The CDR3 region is CAISGAGNSPLHF. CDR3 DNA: TGTGCCATCAGTGGCGCAGGGAATTCACCCCTCCACTTT.

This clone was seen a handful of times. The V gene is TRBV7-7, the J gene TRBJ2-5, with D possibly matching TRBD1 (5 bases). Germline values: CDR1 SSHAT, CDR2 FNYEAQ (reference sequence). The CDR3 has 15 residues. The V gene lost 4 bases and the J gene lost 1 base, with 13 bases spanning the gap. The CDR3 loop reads CASSYLPGPQETQYF. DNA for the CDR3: TGTGCCAGCAGCTACTTGCCAGGGCCCCAAGAGACCCAGTACTTC.

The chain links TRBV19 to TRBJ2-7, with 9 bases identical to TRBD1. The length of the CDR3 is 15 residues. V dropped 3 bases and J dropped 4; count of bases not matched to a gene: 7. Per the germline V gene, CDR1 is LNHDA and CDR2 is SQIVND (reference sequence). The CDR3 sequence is CASSIFQDRGYEQYF. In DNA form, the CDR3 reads TGTGCCAGTAGTATCTTCCAGGACAGGGGTTACGAGCAGTACTTC.

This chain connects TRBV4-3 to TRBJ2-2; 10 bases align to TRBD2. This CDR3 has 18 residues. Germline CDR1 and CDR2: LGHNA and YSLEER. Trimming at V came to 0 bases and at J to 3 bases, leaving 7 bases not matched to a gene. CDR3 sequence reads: CASSQDNSGRRDTGELFF. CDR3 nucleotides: TGCGCCAGCAGCCAAGATAATAGCGGGAGGCGCGACACCGGGGAGCTGTTTTTT.

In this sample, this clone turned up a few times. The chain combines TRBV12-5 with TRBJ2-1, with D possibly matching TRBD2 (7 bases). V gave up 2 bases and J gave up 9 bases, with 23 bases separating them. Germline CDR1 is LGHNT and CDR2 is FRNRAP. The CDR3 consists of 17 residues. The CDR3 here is CASGLYWGGTSEGEQFF. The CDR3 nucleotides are TGTGCTAGTGGTTTGTATTGGGGGGGCACCAGTGAAGGTGAGCAGTTCTTC.

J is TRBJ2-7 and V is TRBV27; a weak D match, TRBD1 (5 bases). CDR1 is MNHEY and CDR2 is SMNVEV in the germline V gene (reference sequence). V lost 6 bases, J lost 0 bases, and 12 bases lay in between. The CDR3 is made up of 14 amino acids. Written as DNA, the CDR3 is TGTGCCAGCAGACCCATCAGGGCCTCCTACGAGCAGTACTTC. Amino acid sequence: CASRPIRASYEQYF.

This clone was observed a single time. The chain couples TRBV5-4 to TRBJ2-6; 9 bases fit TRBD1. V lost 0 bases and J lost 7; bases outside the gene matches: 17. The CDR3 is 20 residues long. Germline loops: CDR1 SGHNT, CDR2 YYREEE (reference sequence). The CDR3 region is CASSLGTGGIDSLIANVLTF. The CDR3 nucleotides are TGTGCCAGCAGCTTGGGCACAGGGGGCATTGACTCTTTAATAGCCAACGTCCTGACTTTC.

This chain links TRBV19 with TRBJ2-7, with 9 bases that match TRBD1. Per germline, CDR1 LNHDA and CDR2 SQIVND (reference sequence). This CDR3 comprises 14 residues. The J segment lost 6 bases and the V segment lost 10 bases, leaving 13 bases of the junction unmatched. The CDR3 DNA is TGTGCCACCCAAGACAGGGGGAGAGGACCCGAGCAGTACTTC. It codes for CATQDRGRGPEQYF.

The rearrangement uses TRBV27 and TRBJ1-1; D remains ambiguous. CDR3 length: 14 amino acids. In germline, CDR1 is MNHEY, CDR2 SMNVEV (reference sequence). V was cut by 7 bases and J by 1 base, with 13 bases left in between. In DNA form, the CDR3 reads TGTGCCAGCACCCGAAATATAGAGAACACTGAAGCTTTCTTT. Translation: CASTRNIENTEAFF.

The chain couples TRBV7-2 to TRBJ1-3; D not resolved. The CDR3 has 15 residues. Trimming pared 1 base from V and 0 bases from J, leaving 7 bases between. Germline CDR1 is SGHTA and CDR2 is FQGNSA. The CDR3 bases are TGTGCCAGCAGCTTAGAGTACAGCTCTGGAAACACCATATATTTT. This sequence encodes CASSLEYSSGNTIYF.

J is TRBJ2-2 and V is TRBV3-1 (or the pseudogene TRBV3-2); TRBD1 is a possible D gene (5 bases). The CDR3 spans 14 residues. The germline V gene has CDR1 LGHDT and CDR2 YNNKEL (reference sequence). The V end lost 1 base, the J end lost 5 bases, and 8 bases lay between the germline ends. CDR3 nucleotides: TGTGCCAGCAGCCAAGGGTCAGGGACCGGGGAGCTGTTTTTT. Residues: CASSQGSGTGELFF.

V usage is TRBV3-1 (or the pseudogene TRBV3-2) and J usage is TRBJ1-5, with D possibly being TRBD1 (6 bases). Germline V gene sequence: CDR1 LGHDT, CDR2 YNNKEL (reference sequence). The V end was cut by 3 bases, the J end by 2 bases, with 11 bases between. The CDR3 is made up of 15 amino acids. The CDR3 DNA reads TGTGCCAGCAGCCAGACAAACAGGGGCAATCAGCCCCAGCATTTT. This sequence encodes CASSQTNRGNQPQHF.

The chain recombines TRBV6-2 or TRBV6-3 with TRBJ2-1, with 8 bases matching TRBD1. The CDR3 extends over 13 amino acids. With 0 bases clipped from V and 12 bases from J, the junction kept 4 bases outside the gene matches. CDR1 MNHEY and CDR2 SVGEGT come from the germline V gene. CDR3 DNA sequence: TGTGCCAGCAGTTACTCCTCAGGGGGCGGGCAGTTCTTC. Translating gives CASSYSSGGGQFF.

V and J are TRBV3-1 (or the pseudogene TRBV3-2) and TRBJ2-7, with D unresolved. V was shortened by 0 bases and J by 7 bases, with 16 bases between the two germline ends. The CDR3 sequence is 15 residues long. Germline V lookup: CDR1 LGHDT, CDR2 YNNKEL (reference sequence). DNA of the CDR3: TGTGCCAGCAGCCAAGATCGGTGGAGTGCCTGGGAGCAGTACTTC. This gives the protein CASSQDRWSAWEQYF.

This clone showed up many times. The CDR3 here is CASSPDVGGTQHF. The CDR3 DNA is TGTGCCAGCAGTCCAGACGTGGGAGGGACCCAGCATTTT. The chain joins TRBV28 to TRBJ1-5, with D hard to call. Germline V gene data show CDR1 as MDHEN and CDR2 as SYDVKM. V was clipped by 5 bases and J by 11 bases, with 16 bases between them. This CDR3 contains 13 residues.

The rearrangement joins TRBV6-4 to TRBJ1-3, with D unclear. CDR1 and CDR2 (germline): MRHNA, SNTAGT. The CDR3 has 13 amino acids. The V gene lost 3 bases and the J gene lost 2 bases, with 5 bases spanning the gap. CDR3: CASSESPGNTIYF. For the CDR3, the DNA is TGTGCCAGCAGTGAGAGTCCTGGAAACACCATATATTTT.

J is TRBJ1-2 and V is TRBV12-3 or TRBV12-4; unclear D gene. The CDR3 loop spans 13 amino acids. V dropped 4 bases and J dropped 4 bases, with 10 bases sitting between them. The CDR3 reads CASSSPVSYGYTF. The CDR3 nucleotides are TGTGCCAGCAGTTCTCCGGTTTCCTATGGCTACACCTTC.

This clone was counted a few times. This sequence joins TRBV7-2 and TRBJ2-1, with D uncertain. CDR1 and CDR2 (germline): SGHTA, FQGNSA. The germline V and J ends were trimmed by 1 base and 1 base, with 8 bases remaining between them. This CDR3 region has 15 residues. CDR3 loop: CASSLDRRSYNEQFF. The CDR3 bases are TGTGCCAGCAGCTTAGACAGACGTTCCTACAATGAGCAGTTCTTC.

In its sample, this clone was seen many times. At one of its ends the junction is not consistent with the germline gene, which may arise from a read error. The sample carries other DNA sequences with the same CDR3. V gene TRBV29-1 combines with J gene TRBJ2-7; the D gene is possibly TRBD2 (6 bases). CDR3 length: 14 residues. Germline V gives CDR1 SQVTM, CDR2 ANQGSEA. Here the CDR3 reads CSVVLEGTSHEQYF. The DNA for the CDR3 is TGCAGCGTTGTTTTGGAGGGGACCTCCCACGAGCAGTACTTC.